These 28 T cell receptor beta chains were all obtained from the same sample, sequenced in a study of T cell responses to AZD1222 COVID-19 vaccine. The protocol was immunoSEQ multiplex PCR, while the TCRdb copy is restricted to in-frame clones and leaves out a portion. The sample holds 45,000 to 65,000 clones, roughly 86% seen once. The source material was peripheral blood, sampled 28 days after the second AZD1222 dose. These receptors all come from an adult who received the AZD1222 COVID-19 vaccine.

This clone has just one count. The CDR3, as DNA: TGTGCCAGCAGACTAGCGGGAGGCCTCACAGATACGCAGTATTTT. Protein sequence: CASRLAGGLTDTQYF. The rearrangement joins TRBV27 to TRBJ2-3; 12 nucleotides line up with TRBD2. The CDR3 is made up of 15 amino acids. Trimming at V came to 6 bases and at J to 2 bases, leaving 3 bases not matched to a gene. The V gene's germline CDR1 is MNHEY and CDR2 SMNVEV (reference sequence).

Comment on this clone: Distinct nucleotide sequences in the sample also encode this CDR3. The J gene is TRBJ1-6, the V gene TRBV5-1; D is uncertain. The CDR3 length is 16 residues. Trimming shortened V by 0 bases and J by 0 bases, and 7 bases separated the two germline ends. The germline CDR1 and CDR2 sequences are SGHRS and YFSETQ. The CDR3 DNA sequence: TGCGCCAGCAGCTTGGGTGGGAGCTCCTATAATTCACCCCTCCACTTT. Translated: CASSLGGSSYNSPLHF. The whole variable domain, remainder taken from reference TRBV5-1 and TRBJ1-6, is KAGVTQTPRYLIKTRGQQVTLSCSPISGHRSVSWYQQTPGQGLQFLFEYFSETQRNKGNFPGRFSGRQFSNSRSEMNVSTLELGDSALYLCASSLGGSSYNSPLHFGNGTRLTVT.

The gene calls are TRBV29-1 and TRBJ2-2, with D possibly TRBD1 on 6 matching bases. With 6 bases removed from V and 3 bases from J, the gap between germline ends came to 11 bases. The germline V gene encodes CDR1 SQVTM and CDR2 ANQGSEA. The CDR3 extends over 13 amino acids. In DNA, the CDR3 is TGCAGCGTCGGCACAGGGTACACCGGGGAGCTGTTTTTT. Residues: CSVGTGYTGELFF.

The chain employs TRBV30 and TRBJ1-2, with a tentative D call TRBD1 (6 bases). CDR3 length equals 14 residues. The germline V gene encodes CDR1 GTSNPN and CDR2 SVGIG (reference sequence). V was trimmed by 4 bases and J by 6 bases, leaving 18 bases between them. The CDR3 DNA reads as TGTGCCTGGACCCCACGGGGCAGGGACAATGGCTACACCTTC. It yields the protein CAWTPRGRDNGYTF.

CDR3 in amino acids: CASSPRDRGNTEAFF. DNA of the CDR3: TGTGCCAGCAGCCCGCGAGACAGGGGGAACACTGAAGCTTTCTTT. The gene calls are TRBV28 and TRBJ1-1, with 8 bases identical to TRBD1. The junction had 7 bases not matched to a gene; V was cut back by 6 bases and J by 1 base. The germline gives CDR1 MDHEN, CDR2 SYDVKM. This CDR3 is built from 15 residues.

This clone is medium-sized. This rearrangement joins TRBV7-2 to TRBJ2-3; 11 bases line up with TRBD2. The CDR3 sequence is 19 residues long. V was pared by 3 bases and J by 0 bases, with 11 bases of the junction left unmatched. Germline V gene sequence: CDR1 SGHTA, CDR2 FQGNSA. DNA of the CDR3: TGTGCCAGCAGCTTGGCACTAGCGGGAGTGTTTGGTAGCACAGATACGCAGTATTTT. The encoded protein is CASSLALAGVFGSTDTQYF.

The V call is TRBV3-1 (or the pseudogene TRBV3-2), the J call TRBJ2-2; the D gene could be TRBD1 or TRBD2 (5 bases each). The germline V and J ends were trimmed by 8 bases and 6 bases, with 16 bases remaining between them. Germline loops: CDR1 LGHDT, CDR2 YNNKEL (reference sequence). The CDR3 runs 14 residues. The CDR3 DNA reads as TGTGCCAGCGATATAAGAGGGGCCCCCGGGGAGCTGTTTTTT. Translated, it gives CASDIRGAPGELFF.

The J gene is TRBJ2-2, the V gene TRBV7-9; 7 bases align to TRBD2. V lost 1 base and J lost 1; bases outside the gene matches: 3. Germline V gene sequence: CDR1 SEHNR, CDR2 FQNEAQ (reference sequence). This CDR3 has 16 amino acids. CDR3 residues: CASSLGTSENTGELFF. The CDR3 DNA is TGTGCCAGCAGCTTAGGAACTAGCGAGAACACCGGGGAGCTGTTTTTT.

This clone was seen a few times. J is TRBJ2-3 and V is TRBV28; D is unresolved. The length of the CDR3 is 12 residues. V gave up 4 bases and J gave up 10 bases, with 12 bases separating them. CDR1 is MDHEN and CDR2 is SYDVKM in the germline V gene. CDR3 sequence: CASSSRLAAQYF. The CDR3 DNA reads TGTGCCAGCAGTTCAAGACTGGCAGCGCAGTATTTT.

This clone has a handful of counts. V and J are TRBV5-1 and TRBJ1-2; tentatively, D is TRBD1 (6 bases). Trimming took 4 bases from V and 4 from J, leaving 11 bases between them. Germline V CDR1 and CDR2: SGHRS, YFSETQ. The CDR3 length is 13 residues. For the CDR3, the DNA is TGCGCCAGCAGCCTCGGAGGGGGCTATGGCTACACCTTC. Protein: CASSLGGGYGYTF.

DNA for the CDR3: TGTGCCAGCAGCTTAGGGGACTTCCCCTCCTACGAGCAGTACTTC. Its protein product is CASSLGDFPSYEQYF. V usage is TRBV11-2 and J usage is TRBJ2-7; a weak D match, TRBD2 (6 bases). V shed 1 base and J shed 0 bases, with 10 bases lying between them. This CDR3 comprises 15 residues. Germline V CDR1 and CDR2: SGHAT, FQNNGV.

This rearrangement joins TRBV29-1 to TRBJ2-7, with D possibly matching TRBD2 (6 bases). The CDR3 spans 13 residues. Between the trimmed V and J ends, which lost 5 bases and 2 bases, there was a span of 13 bases. Germline CDR1 is SQVTM and CDR2 is ANQGSEA. This chain's CDR3 is CSVRSAGTYEQYF. The CDR3 coding sequence is TGCAGCGTTCGTTCCGCGGGGACCTACGAGCAGTACTTC.

This chain links TRBV14 with TRBJ1-4, with D unclear. The V and J ends lost 1 base and 15 bases respectively, with 9 bases between them. The CDR3 has 11 residues. From germline, CDR1 is SGHDN and CDR2 FVKESK. CDR3 coding DNA: TGTGCCAGCAGCCAAGGCAAACGTTTGTTTTTT. Its protein is CASSQGKRLFF. Together with reference TRBV14 and TRBJ1-4, the CDR3 gives the full variable domain: EAGVTQFPSHSVIEKGQTVTLRCDPISGHDNLYWYRRVMGKEIKFLLHFVKESKQDESGMPNNRFLAERTGGTYSTLKVQPAELEDSGVYFCASSQGKRLFFGSGTQLSVL.

The V and J genes are TRBV19 and TRBJ1-1; 7 bases match TRBD1. J lost 5 bases, V lost 6 bases, and 6 bases had no gene match. This CDR3 has 13 residues. Germline-derived CDR1 and CDR2 are LNHDA and SQIVND (reference sequence). CDR3 region: CASRKTGNTEAFF. DNA for the CDR3: TGTGCCAGTAGAAAGACAGGGAATACTGAAGCTTTCTTT.

This chain links TRBV7-2 with TRBJ2-3; 9 nucleotides line up with TRBD2. Germline V CDR1 and CDR2: SGHTA, FQGNSA. There are 16 residues in the CDR3. J gave up 2 bases and V 4 bases, and 7 bases lay outside the gene matches. CDR3 coding DNA: TGTGCCAGCAGCTCCGGAGCGGGAGGCCTCACAGATACGCAGTATTTT. It codes for CASSSGAGGLTDTQYF. The whole variable domain, remainder taken from reference TRBV7-2 and TRBJ2-3, is GAGVSQSPSNKVTEKGKDVELRCDPISGHTALYWYRQSLGQGLEFLIYFQGNSAPDKSGLPSDRFSAERTGGSVSTLTIQRTQQEDSAVYLCASSSGAGGLTDTQYFGPGTRLTVL.

This clone was seen only once. The CDR3 nucleotides read TGTGCCAGCAGCCCATACAGGGAGGATTCACCCCTCCACTTT. Its translation is CASSPYREDSPLHF. The V gene is TRBV7-9, the J gene TRBJ1-6; possibly TRBD1 for D (6 bases). From germline, CDR1 is SEHNR and CDR2 FQNEAQ (reference sequence). Trimming stripped 5 bases from V and 8 bases from J, with 13 bases between. This CDR3 has 14 amino acids.

V is TRBV5-4 and J is TRBJ2-5; D remains ambiguous. The V and J ends lost 0 bases and 2 bases respectively, with 11 bases between them. The germline CDR1 and CDR2 sequences are SGHNT and YYREEE (reference sequence). The CDR3 runs to 15 residues. As DNA, the CDR3 is TGTGCCAGCAGCTTGGATTCAGGAAAACAAGAGACCCAGTACTTC. Translating it yields CASSLDSGKQETQYF.

As regards this clone: This sample also contains other DNA sequences that code for the same CDR3. V gene TRBV5-1 combines with J gene TRBJ2-2; D ambiguous. Germline V gene lookup returns CDR1 SGHRS and CDR2 YFSETQ. The V end was cut by 0 bases, the J end by 0 bases, with 3 bases between. The CDR3 runs to 14 residues. Here the CDR3 reads CASSLGSNTGELFF. CDR3 DNA: TGCGCCAGCAGCTTGGGTTCGAACACCGGGGAGCTGTTTTTT. The full variable domain, in which reference TRBV5-1 and TRBJ2-2 provide the parts outside the CDR3, is KAGVTQTPRYLIKTRGQQVTLSCSPISGHRSVSWYQQTPGQGLQFLFEYFSETQRNKGNFPGRFSGRQFSNSRSEMNVSTLELGDSALYLCASSLGSNTGELFFGEGSRLTVL.

V usage is TRBV11-2 and J usage is TRBJ2-1; D ambiguous. CDR1 SGHAT and CDR2 FQNNGV come from the germline V gene. The CDR3 loop spans 16 amino acids. With 4 bases removed from V and 8 bases from J, the gap between germline ends came to 21 bases. The CDR3 nucleotides read TGTGCCAGCAGCTCGCGAGGTGGGCCTTCAGGCGATGAGCAGTTCTTC. Translated: CASSSRGGPSGDEQFF. The full variable domain, its missing parts supplied by reference TRBV11-2 and TRBJ2-1, is EAGVAQSPRYKIIEKRQSVAFWCNPISGHATLYWYQQILGQGPKLLIQFQNNGVVDDSQLPKDRFSAERLKGVDSTLKIQPAKLEDSAVYLCASSSRGGPSGDEQFFGPGTRLTVL.

This clone was recorded once. The gene calls are TRBV11-2 and TRBJ2-1; D may be TRBD1 or TRBD2 (6 bases each). The CDR3 totals 12 residues. The V and J ends lost 5 bases and 9 bases respectively, with 11 bases between them. CDR1 SGHAT and CDR2 FQNNGV come from the germline V gene. In DNA, the CDR3 is TGTGCCAGCAGCGAAGGGGGGAGTGAGCAGTTCTTC. Protein: CASSEGGSEQFF.

The rearrangement links TRBV12-5 to TRBJ2-1; 11 bases map to TRBD2. The CDR3 consists of 15 residues. Per germline, CDR1 LGHNT and CDR2 FRNRAP. Trimming took 1 base from V and 9 from J; bases not matched to a gene: 5. The CDR3 loop is CASGLELAGAGEQFF. In nucleotides, the CDR3 is TGTGCTAGTGGTTTGGAACTAGCGGGAGCGGGTGAGCAGTTCTTC. Using reference TRBV12-5 and TRBJ2-1 for the parts outside the CDR3, the full variable domain is DARVTQTPRHKVTEMGQEVTMRCQPILGHNTVFWYRQTMMQGLELLAYFRNRAPLDDSGMPKDRFSAEMPDATLATLKIQPSEPRDSAVYFCASGLELAGAGEQFFGPGTRLTVL.

Only one count was recorded for this clone. V is TRBV5-6 and J is TRBJ2-6, with 9 bases aligning to TRBD1. The CDR3 extends over 18 amino acids. Germline-derived CDR1 and CDR2 are SGHDT and YYEEEE. V shed 3 bases and J 0 bases; nucleotides not matched to a gene: 7. CDR3 coding DNA: TGTGCCAGCAGCTCGCCCCGGGACAGGGCCTCTGGGGCCAACGTCCTGACTTTC. As protein: CASSSPRDRASGANVLTF.

The chain uses TRBV12-3 or TRBV12-4 and TRBJ1-1; D ambiguous. Deletions cut 4 bases from V and 6 bases from J, with 12 bases between. The length of the CDR3 is 13 residues. The CDR3 sequence is CASSSLASAEAFF. In nucleotides, the CDR3 is TGTGCCAGCAGTTCCCTAGCTTCCGCTGAAGCTTTCTTT.

V gene TRBV5-1 combines with J gene TRBJ2-7, with TRBD1 as a possible D gene (5 bases). V was pared by 4 bases and J by 0 bases, with 14 bases between. The CDR3 spans 15 residues. CDR1 and CDR2 from the germline V gene are SGHRS and YFSETQ. The CDR3 bases are TGCGCCAGCAGCCCCCTGGGGCCGCTCTCCTACGAGCAGTACTTC. Amino acids: CASSPLGPLSYEQYF.

This clone has a single count. J is TRBJ2-3 and V is TRBV5-1; D perhaps matches TRBD2 (6 bases). Germline V gene sequence: CDR1 SGHRS, CDR2 YFSETQ. The CDR3 totals 13 residues. The ends were cut back, 5 bases at V and 2 bases at J, with 9 bases in the middle. For the CDR3, the DNA is TGCGCCAGCAGGGCGGGGACCACAGATACGCAGTATTTT. This codes for CASRAGTTDTQYF.

This chain joins TRBV28 and TRBJ2-7, with a tentative D call TRBD2 (6 bases). The CDR3 is 13 residues long. V shed 5 bases and J shed 9 bases, with 17 bases lying between them. Germline CDR1 MDHEN, CDR2 SYDVKM. The CDR3 bases are TGTGCCAGCAGTCCCTCGGGTGGGAGGAGGCAGTACTTC. Translated, it gives CASSPSGGRRQYF.

The rearrangement joins TRBV5-1 to TRBJ2-7; weak D call: TRBD1 (6 bases). V lost 1 base, J lost 3 bases, and 11 bases lay in between. The CDR3 sequence is 14 residues long. CDR1 SGHRS and CDR2 YFSETQ come from the germline V gene. The CDR3 coding sequence is TGCGCCAGCAGCTTGTTAGCACAGGGCTACGAGCAGTACTTC. Translated: CASSLLAQGYEQYF.

V is TRBV9 and J is TRBJ1-2, with 7 bases identical to TRBD1. CDR3 length: 14 residues. The ends lost 3 bases at V and 5 bases at J; junction bases unmatched: 7. The germline V gene has CDR1 SGDLS and CDR2 YYNGEE. The CDR3, as DNA: TGTGCCAGCAGCGGAAATACAGGGGTATATGGCTACACCTTC. The encoded protein is CASSGNTGVYGYTF. Full variable domain (rest looked up from reference TRBV9 and TRBJ1-2): DSGVTQTPKHLITATGQRVTLRCSPRSGDLSVYWYQQSLDQGLQFLIQYYNGEERAKGNILERFSAQQFPDLHSELNLSSLELGDSALYFCASSGNTGVYGYTFGSGTRLTVV.